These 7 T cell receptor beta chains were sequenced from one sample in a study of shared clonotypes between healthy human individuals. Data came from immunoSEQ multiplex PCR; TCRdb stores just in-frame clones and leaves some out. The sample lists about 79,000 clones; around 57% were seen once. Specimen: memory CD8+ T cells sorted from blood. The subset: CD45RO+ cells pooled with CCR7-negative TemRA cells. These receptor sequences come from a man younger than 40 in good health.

CDR3: CASSDLGGRGQYF. Written as DNA, the CDR3 is TGTGCCAGCAGCGATTTAGGGGGCCGTGGGCAGTACTTC. The V and J genes are TRBV6-1 and TRBJ2-7; 7 nucleotides align to TRBD1. There are 13 residues in the CDR3. The germline CDR1 and CDR2 sequences are MNHNS and SASEGT. V lost 6 bases to trimming and J lost 9 bases; unmatched junction nucleotides: 11.

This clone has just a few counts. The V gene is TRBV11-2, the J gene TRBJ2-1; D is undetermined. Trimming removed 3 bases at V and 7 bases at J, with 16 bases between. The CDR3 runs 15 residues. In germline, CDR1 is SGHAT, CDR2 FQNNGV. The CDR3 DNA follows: TGTGCCAGCAGCTTCCATCACCGGGCCCCTAATGAGCAGTTCTTC. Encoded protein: CASSFHHRAPNEQFF.

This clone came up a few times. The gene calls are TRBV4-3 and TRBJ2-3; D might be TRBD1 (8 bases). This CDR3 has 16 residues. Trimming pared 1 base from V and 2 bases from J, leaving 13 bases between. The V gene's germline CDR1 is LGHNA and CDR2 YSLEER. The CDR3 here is CASSQAQGGHTDTQYF. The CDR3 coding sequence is TGCGCCAGCAGCCAAGCACAGGGGGGGCACACAGATACGCAGTATTTT.

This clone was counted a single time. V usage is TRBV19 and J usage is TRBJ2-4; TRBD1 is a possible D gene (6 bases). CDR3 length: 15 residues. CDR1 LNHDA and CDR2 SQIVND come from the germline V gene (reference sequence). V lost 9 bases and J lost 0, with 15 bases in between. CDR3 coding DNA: TGTGCCAGCCACGAGGGGGTCGAAGCCAAAAACATTCAGTACTTC. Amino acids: CASHEGVEAKNIQYF.

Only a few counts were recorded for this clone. The CDR3 sequence: CASSPRIVRYEQYF. The CDR3 region has the DNA TGTGCCAGCAGTCCCCGGATAGTAAGGTACGAGCAGTACTTC. The rearrangement links TRBV28 to TRBJ2-7, with no clear D. CDR1 is MDHEN and CDR2 is SYDVKM in the germline V gene. V was cut by 5 bases and J by 4 bases, with 15 bases left in between. CDR3 length equals 14 residues.

The CDR3 sequence is CASSADSLSNEQFF. CDR3 nucleotides: TGCGCCAGCAGTGCGGACAGCCTTTCCAATGAGCAGTTCTTC. This chain connects TRBV10-2 to TRBJ2-1; D might be TRBD1 (6 bases). The germline V and J ends were trimmed by 4 bases and 6 bases, with 13 bases remaining between them. Germline CDR1 is WSHSY and CDR2 is SAAADI. The CDR3 is 14 residues long.

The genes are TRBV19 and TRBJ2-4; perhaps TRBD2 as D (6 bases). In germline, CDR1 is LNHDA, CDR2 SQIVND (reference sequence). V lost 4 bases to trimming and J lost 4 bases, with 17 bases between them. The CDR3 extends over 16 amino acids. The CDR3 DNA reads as TGTGCCAGTAGTAAGGTTCGGGCTAGCGCAAAAAACATTCAGTACTTC. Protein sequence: CASSKVRASAKNIQYF.